These T cell receptor beta chains were read from a single sample in a study of T-cell memory formation after mild COVID-19. Each CDR3 protein is one row after TCRdb ran MiXCR on the 5' RACE reads. The table includes a few hundred thousand distinct CDR3 sequences, 15% to 20% detected once. Sample: PBMCs or a T cell subset sorted from them (not recorded which). Every receptor here comes from a young man who had mild COVID-19 (a few samples of this study predate the infection). Cell type and time point are not known. Both conserved end residues are part of each CDR3. The order of the fields is V gene, CDR3 length, CDR3 protein.

V gene: TRBV20-1; CDR3 length: 15; CDR3 protein: CSATWGTYSGNTIYF
V gene: TRBV29-1; CDR3 length: 12; CDR3 protein: CSVDRGTETQYF
V gene: TRBV7-9; CDR3 length: 14; CDR3 protein: CASSFGGESYEQYF
V gene: TRBV29-1; CDR3 length: 14; CDR3 protein: CSVQGILAKNIQYF
V gene: TRBV4-1; CDR3 length: 14; CDR3 protein: CASSQRTGTETQYF
V gene: TRBV6-5; CDR3 length: 15; CDR3 protein: CASSFIAGGWETQYF
V gene: TRBV3-1; CDR3 length: 14; CDR3 protein: CASSQGASGNEQFF
V gene: TRBV12-5; CDR3 length: 11; CDR3 protein: CASGSLNIQYF
V gene: TRBV29-1; CDR3 length: 14; CDR3 protein: CSVRDRLNTGELFF
V gene: TRBV9; CDR3 length: 17; CDR3 protein: CASSVGPIDFSGNTIYF
V gene: TRBV11-2; CDR3 length: 12; CDR3 protein: CASSVLSDTQYF
V gene: TRBV5-4; CDR3 length: 18; CDR3 protein: CASSFGPPGTPISYGYTF
V gene: TRBV7-3; CDR3 length: 13; CDR3 protein: CASSHGTTDEQFF
V gene: TRBV7-3; CDR3 length: 13; CDR3 protein: CASSRTGATEAFF
V gene: TRBV30; CDR3 length: 17; CDR3 protein: CAWSASILAGNTDTQYF
V gene: TRBV2; CDR3 length: 15; CDR3 protein: CASKKGVASNQPQHF
V gene: TRBV29-1; CDR3 length: 15; CDR3 protein: CSSAGTSGGTDTQYF
V gene: TRBV7-9; CDR3 length: 15; CDR3 protein: CASSKLPGPSATQYF